A selection of T cell receptor beta chains follows, all from one sample in a study of beta chain features in type 1 diabetes. Libraries were prepared by immunoSEQ multiplex PCR; TCRdb keeps only in-frame clonotypes and omits some of them. In the table there are roughly 160,000 clones, 7.8% of which are singletons. The sequenced sample was central memory CD4+ T cells from blood. Source of these receptors: a woman in her thirties or forties with type 1 diabetes. Both conserved end residues are part of each CDR3. Fields, in order: D gene, clone size, CDR3 length, V gene, J gene, CDR3 DNA, CDR3 protein. A D gene is named only where the DNA matches it firmly. Where a row states a size, it is once, few, many or the class of an expanded clone; other rows omit it.

d_gene: NA
abundance: NA
len: 12
v_gene: TRBV4-1
j_gene: TRBJ1-2
CDR3nt: TGCGCCAGCAGCCAAGCGGGCTATGGCTACACCTTC
CDR3aa: CASSQAGYGYTF

d_gene: NA
abundance: few
len: 16
v_gene: TRBV9
j_gene: TRBJ2-2
CDR3nt: TGTGCCAGCAGCGTAGACCGGGAGAGACACACCGGGGAGCTGTTTTTT
CDR3aa: CASSVDRERHTGELFF

d_gene: NA
abundance: many
len: 13
v_gene: TRBV30
j_gene: TRBJ2-5
CDR3nt: TGTGCCTGGAGTGTACAGGGAGGGGAGACCCAGTACTTC
CDR3aa: CAWSVQGGETQYF

d_gene: NA
abundance: few
len: 14
v_gene: TRBV5-1
j_gene: TRBJ1-2
CDR3nt: TGCGCCAGCAGCTTGGTGGCTCAGGGCTATGGCTACACCTTC
CDR3aa: CASSLVAQGYGYTF

d_gene: TRBD2
abundance: NA
len: 17
v_gene: TRBV9
j_gene: TRBJ2-5
CDR3nt: TGTGCCAGCAGCGTAGAGCCCGGCGGGAGGGCCCCGGAGACCCAGTACTTC
CDR3aa: CASSVEPGGRAPETQYF

d_gene: NA
abundance: few
len: 13
v_gene: TRBV27
j_gene: TRBJ1-5
CDR3nt: TGTGCCAGCAGTATATTACAGGGTCAGCCCCAGCATTTT
CDR3aa: CASSILQGQPQHF

d_gene: NA
abundance: many
len: 14
v_gene: TRBV15
j_gene: TRBJ2-1
CDR3nt: TGTGCCACCAGCAGAGTGGGGCGTAGCAATGAGCAGTTCTTC
CDR3aa: CATSRVGRSNEQFF

d_gene: TRBD1
abundance: NA
len: 15
v_gene: TRBV4-1
j_gene: TRBJ1-1
CDR3nt: TGCGCCAGCAGCCAGTGGGGACAGCTGAACACTGAAGCTTTCTTT
CDR3aa: CASSQWGQLNTEAFF

d_gene: NA
abundance: NA
len: 14
v_gene: TRBV7-2
j_gene: TRBJ2-5
CDR3nt: TGTGCCAGCAGCTCCGGTGGCGGTAAAGAGACCCAGTACTTC
CDR3aa: CASSSGGGKETQYF

d_gene: NA
abundance: few
len: 14
v_gene: TRBV6-5
j_gene: TRBJ2-7
CDR3nt: TGTGCCAGCAGTAACGCCCTCGGTCCCTACGAGCAGTACTTC
CDR3aa: CASSNALGPYEQYF

d_gene: NA
abundance: many
len: 14
v_gene: TRBV7-9
j_gene: TRBJ1-1
CDR3nt: TGTGCCAGCAGCTCCGGGACTGAGAACACTGAAGCTTTCTTT
CDR3aa: CASSSGTENTEAFF

d_gene: NA
abundance: few
len: 13
v_gene: TRBV11-3
j_gene: TRBJ1-5
CDR3nt: TGTGCCAGCAGCTTAGCAATCAATCAGCCCCAGCATTTT
CDR3aa: CASSLAINQPQHF

d_gene: TRBD1
abundance: NA
len: 12
v_gene: TRBV29-1
j_gene: TRBJ1-1
CDR3nt: TGCAGCGTGACAGGGGGCTATACTGAAGCTTTCTTT
CDR3aa: CSVTGGYTEAFF

d_gene: NA
abundance: NA
len: 15
v_gene: TRBV7-9
j_gene: TRBJ1-5
CDR3nt: TGTGCCAGCAGCCCCGGGACAAGCACCAATCAGCCCCAGCATTTT
CDR3aa: CASSPGTSTNQPQHF

d_gene: TRBD2
abundance: few
len: 16
v_gene: TRBV11-2
j_gene: TRBJ2-5
CDR3nt: TGTGCCAGCAGCTTAAACGCGGGAGGGCCGGGAGAGACCCAGTACTTC
CDR3aa: CASSLNAGGPGETQYF

d_gene: TRBD1
abundance: NA
len: 15
v_gene: TRBV7-2
j_gene: TRBJ2-3
CDR3nt: TGTGCCAGCAGCCCAGGACAGGGGAGGATAGATACGCAGTATTTT
CDR3aa: CASSPGQGRIDTQYF

d_gene: TRBD1
abundance: few
len: 14
v_gene: TRBV6-5
j_gene: TRBJ2-1
CDR3nt: TGTGCCAGCAGTGAGAGGGACAGCTACAATGAGCAGTTCTTC
CDR3aa: CASSERDSYNEQFF

d_gene: TRBD1
abundance: NA
len: 14
v_gene: TRBV19
j_gene: TRBJ2-1
CDR3nt: TGTGCCAGTAGGCGACAGGGCTCCTACAATGAGCAGTTCTTC
CDR3aa: CASRRQGSYNEQFF

d_gene: TRBD2
abundance: few
len: 15
v_gene: TRBV28
j_gene: TRBJ2-7
CDR3nt: TGTGCCAGCAGTGTTCGGGGGGTGGTTTCCTACGAGCAGTACTTC
CDR3aa: CASSVRGVVSYEQYF

d_gene: NA
abundance: NA
len: 14
v_gene: TRBV7-2
j_gene: TRBJ2-2
CDR3nt: TGTGCCAGCACCCTACGGTTTAACACCGGGGAGCTGTTTTTT
CDR3aa: CASTLRFNTGELFF

d_gene: NA
abundance: few
len: 14
v_gene: TRBV6-5
j_gene: TRBJ2-5
CDR3nt: TGTGCCAGCAGTCCCAGCAGGGGACAAGAGACCCAGTACTTC
CDR3aa: CASSPSRGQETQYF

d_gene: NA
abundance: few
len: 15
v_gene: TRBV28
j_gene: TRBJ2-7
CDR3nt: TGTGCCAGCAGTTTATCTCGCAGGCCCCCCTACGAGCAGTACTTC
CDR3aa: CASSLSRRPPYEQYF

d_gene: NA
abundance: few
len: 12
v_gene: TRBV2
j_gene: TRBJ1-4
CDR3nt: TGTGCCAGCAAGAGGGGGAATGAAAAACTGTTTTTT
CDR3aa: CASKRGNEKLFF

d_gene: NA
abundance: few
len: 18
v_gene: TRBV5-4
j_gene: TRBJ1-1
CDR3nt: TGTGCCAGCAGCGCCCGACAGACCCGTACTACTTCGAACACTGAAGCTTTCTTT
CDR3aa: CASSARQTRTTSNTEAFF

d_gene: TRBD2
abundance: few
len: 18
v_gene: TRBV29-1
j_gene: TRBJ2-5
CDR3nt: TGCAGCGTTTTAACGCTGACTAGCGGGAGTACCGTTCAAGAGACCCAGTACTTC
CDR3aa: CSVLTLTSGSTVQETQYF

d_gene: NA
abundance: NA
len: 14
v_gene: TRBV7-9
j_gene: TRBJ1-1
CDR3nt: TGTGCCAGCAGCTTAGCACAGGGTCACACTGAAGCTTTCTTT
CDR3aa: CASSLAQGHTEAFF

d_gene: NA
abundance: many
len: 14
v_gene: TRBV29-1
j_gene: TRBJ1-4
CDR3nt: TGCAGCGTAGCGGACAGTCCCGGTGGTGGAAAACTGTTTTTT
CDR3aa: CSVADSPGGGKLFF

d_gene: NA
abundance: many
len: 12
v_gene: TRBV7-9
j_gene: TRBJ2-3
CDR3nt: TGTGCCAGCAGCTCAGATGGAGATACGCAGTATTTT
CDR3aa: CASSSDGDTQYF

d_gene: TRBD2
abundance: NA
len: 16
v_gene: TRBV29-1
j_gene: TRBJ2-3
CDR3nt: TGCAGCGTTGAGGGGACTAGCGGGAGGGTCACAGATACGCAGTATTTT
CDR3aa: CSVEGTSGRVTDTQYF

d_gene: TRBD1
abundance: few
len: 15
v_gene: TRBV25-1
j_gene: TRBJ1-2
CDR3nt: TGTGCCAGCAGTGATTCGAACAGGGGGAACTATGGCTACACCTTC
CDR3aa: CASSDSNRGNYGYTF

d_gene: NA
abundance: few
len: 13
v_gene: TRBV4-1
j_gene: TRBJ1-1
CDR3nt: TGCGCCAGCAGCCAAGATATGGCAAAGGAAGCTTTCTTT
CDR3aa: CASSQDMAKEAFF

d_gene: TRBD1
abundance: NA
len: 15
v_gene: TRBV28
j_gene: TRBJ1-3
CDR3nt: TGTGCCAGCAGTCCGACAGGGCTCTCTGGAAACACCATATATTTT
CDR3aa: CASSPTGLSGNTIYF

d_gene: TRBD1
abundance: NA
len: 14
v_gene: TRBV5-1
j_gene: TRBJ2-2
CDR3nt: TGCGCCAGCAGCTTCGACAGGGTGACCGGGGAGCTGTTTTTT
CDR3aa: CASSFDRVTGELFF

d_gene: NA
abundance: few
len: 15
v_gene: TRBV19
j_gene: TRBJ2-1
CDR3nt: TGTGCCAGTACTTCGCCGGGGATGACCTACAATGAGCAGTTCTTC
CDR3aa: CASTSPGMTYNEQFF

d_gene: NA
abundance: few
len: 18
v_gene: TRBV7-3
j_gene: TRBJ2-6
CDR3nt: TGTGCCAGCAGCTTAACGGCAGGCCGGTTCGCTGGGGCCAACGTCCTGACTTTC
CDR3aa: CASSLTAGRFAGANVLTF

d_gene: NA
abundance: few
len: 14
v_gene: TRBV5-1
j_gene: TRBJ1-3
CDR3nt: TGCGCCAGCAGAGCGGAGAGCTCTGGAAACACCATATATTTT
CDR3aa: CASRAESSGNTIYF

d_gene: TRBD1
abundance: few
len: 14
v_gene: TRBV6-5
j_gene: TRBJ1-1
CDR3nt: TGTGCCAGCAGCTCCAGACAGGGAGTAGTTGGAGCTTTCTTT
CDR3aa: CASSSRQGVVGAFF

d_gene: TRBD1
abundance: few
len: 16
v_gene: TRBV2
j_gene: TRBJ2-7
CDR3nt: TGTGCCAGCAGTGATCGAGGACAGGGGAGCTCCTACGAGCAGTACTTC
CDR3aa: CASSDRGQGSSYEQYF

d_gene: TRBD2
abundance: NA
len: 16
v_gene: TRBV5-8
j_gene: TRBJ2-7
CDR3nt: TGTGCCAGCAGCCAAACCTGGACTAGTGCGCGGTACGAGCAGTACTTC
CDR3aa: CASSQTWTSARYEQYF

d_gene: NA
abundance: few
len: 12
v_gene: TRBV5-6
j_gene: TRBJ1-2
CDR3nt: TGTGCCAGCAGCTTGGGGTCGGATGGCTACACCTTC
CDR3aa: CASSLGSDGYTF

d_gene: NA
abundance: few
len: 16
v_gene: TRBV2
j_gene: TRBJ1-2
CDR3nt: TGTGCCAGCAGGGAGGTAGGAGCGTCCTTACCCTATGGCTACACCTTC
CDR3aa: CASREVGASLPYGYTF

d_gene: TRBD2
abundance: few
len: 16
v_gene: TRBV7-9
j_gene: TRBJ2-5
CDR3nt: TGTGCCAGCAGCCGTGGCACTTCTAGCGGACAAGAGACCCAGTACTTC
CDR3aa: CASSRGTSSGQETQYF

d_gene: NA
abundance: few
len: 13
v_gene: TRBV7-2
j_gene: TRBJ1-2
CDR3nt: TGTGCCAGCAGACCAGATTCTAACTATGGCTACACCTTC
CDR3aa: CASRPDSNYGYTF

d_gene: TRBD1
abundance: few
len: 15
v_gene: TRBV9
j_gene: TRBJ2-5
CDR3nt: TGTGCCAGCAGCGCCGGGACAGGGGATGGAGAGACCCAGTACTTC
CDR3aa: CASSAGTGDGETQYF

d_gene: NA
abundance: NA
len: 14
v_gene: TRBV7-9
j_gene: TRBJ2-2
CDR3nt: TGTGCCAGCAGCTTAGCTTTCCGGACCGGGGAGCTGTTTTTT
CDR3aa: CASSLAFRTGELFF

d_gene: TRBD1
abundance: NA
len: 14
v_gene: TRBV5-1
j_gene: TRBJ1-2
CDR3nt: TGCGCCAGCAGCTTGGGGGGGACAGGGATCGGCTACACCTTC
CDR3aa: CASSLGGTGIGYTF

d_gene: TRBD2
abundance: many
len: 15
v_gene: TRBV7-3
j_gene: TRBJ2-1
CDR3nt: TGTGCCAGCAGCTTAAGGGCGGGAGCAACCTCCGAGCAGTTCTTC
CDR3aa: CASSLRAGATSEQFF

d_gene: TRBD2
abundance: few
len: 16
v_gene: TRBV11-2
j_gene: TRBJ2-1
CDR3nt: TGTGCCAGCAGAGAACTAGCGGGAGGTTCCTGGAATGAGCAGTTCTTC
CDR3aa: CASRELAGGSWNEQFF

d_gene: TRBD1
abundance: few
len: 14
v_gene: TRBV29-1
j_gene: TRBJ1-3
CDR3nt: TGCAGCGTGGGGGACAGATCCTCTGGAAACACCATATATTTT
CDR3aa: CSVGDRSSGNTIYF

d_gene: NA
abundance: few
len: 14
v_gene: TRBV19
j_gene: TRBJ2-7
CDR3nt: TGTGCCAGTAGGGAGGGTAGAGATTCGTACGAGCAGTACTTC
CDR3aa: CASREGRDSYEQYF

d_gene: TRBD1
abundance: NA
len: 15
v_gene: TRBV7-6
j_gene: TRBJ1-6
CDR3nt: TGTGCCAGCAGCACCGAAACAGGGGCGGCTTCACCCCTCCACTTT
CDR3aa: CASSTETGAASPLHF

d_gene: NA
abundance: few
len: 15
v_gene: TRBV9
j_gene: TRBJ1-4
CDR3nt: TGTGCCAGCAGCGTAGCTAACAGGGATAATGAAAAACTGTTTTTT
CDR3aa: CASSVANRDNEKLFF

d_gene: NA
abundance: few
len: 16
v_gene: TRBV2
j_gene: TRBJ1-2
CDR3nt: TGTGCCAGCAGTGAAAGGCCCGGGAGGGCGGGCTATGGCTACACCTTC
CDR3aa: CASSERPGRAGYGYTF

d_gene: NA
abundance: NA
len: 15
v_gene: TRBV10-3
j_gene: TRBJ2-3
CDR3nt: TGTGCCATCAGTGAGTCTGGCGGGACCGCAGATACGCAGTATTTT
CDR3aa: CAISESGGTADTQYF